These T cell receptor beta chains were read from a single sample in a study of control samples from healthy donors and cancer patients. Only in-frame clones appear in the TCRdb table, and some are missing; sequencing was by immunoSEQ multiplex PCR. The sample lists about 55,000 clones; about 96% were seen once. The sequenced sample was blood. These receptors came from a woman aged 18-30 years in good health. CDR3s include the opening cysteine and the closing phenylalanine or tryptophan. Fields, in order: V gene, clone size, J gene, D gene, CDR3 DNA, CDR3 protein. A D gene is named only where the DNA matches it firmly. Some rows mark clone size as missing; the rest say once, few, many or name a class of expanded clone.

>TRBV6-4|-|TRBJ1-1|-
TGTGCCAGCAGACCCTCACCGAACACTGAAGCTTTCTTT
CASRPSPNTEAFF
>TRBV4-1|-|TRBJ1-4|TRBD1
TGCGCCAGCAGCCAACCAACAGGGGTGGAGGAAAAACTGTTTTTT
CASSQPTGVEEKLFF
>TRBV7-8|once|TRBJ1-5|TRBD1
TGTGCCAGCAGTTTAAGCCCCCTGGGGACAGGGGGTAATCAGCCCCAGCATTTT
CASSLSPLGTGGNQPQHF
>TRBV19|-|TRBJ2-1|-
TGTGCCAGTAGTATATCCCGGACCGAGCAGTTCTTC
CASSISRTEQFF
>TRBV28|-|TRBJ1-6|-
TGTGCCAGCAGTTTACTGGGGGGAGGTTATAATAATTCACCCCTCCACTTT
CASSLLGGGYNNSPLHF
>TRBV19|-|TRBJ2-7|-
TGTGCCAGTAGTTTTGGACTGGAGCAGTACTTC
CASSFGLEQYF
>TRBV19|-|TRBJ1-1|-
TGTGCCAGTAGTATAGGAAGGGCTTCAATGAACACTGAAGCTTTCTTT
CASSIGRASMNTEAFF
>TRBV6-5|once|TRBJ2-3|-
TGTGCCAGCACCCGGACGGTCCTCACAGATACGCAGTATTTT
CASTRTVLTDTQYF
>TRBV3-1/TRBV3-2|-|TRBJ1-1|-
TGTGCCAGCAGCCAAGCGGTTCGGACTGAAGCTTTCTTT
CASSQAVRTEAFF
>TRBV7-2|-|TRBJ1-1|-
TGTGCCAGCAGTTGGGGGATTAACACTGAAGCTTTCTTT
CASSWGINTEAFF
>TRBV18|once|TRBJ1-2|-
TGTGCCAGCTCAAAAAATTTGGGAGATCCCAACTATGGCTACACCTTC
CASSKNLGDPNYGYTF
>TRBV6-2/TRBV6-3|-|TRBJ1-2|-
TGTGCCAGCAGTCGCCTAGGGGTGAATGGCTACACCTTC
CASSRLGVNGYTF
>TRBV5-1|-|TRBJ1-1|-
TGCGCCAGCAGCGTGACAGATTTGAACACTGAAGCTTTCTTT
CASSVTDLNTEAFF
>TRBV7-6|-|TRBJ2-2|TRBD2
TGTGCCAGCAGCTTAGTTAGCGGGACCGGGGAGCTGTTTTTT
CASSLVSGTGELFF
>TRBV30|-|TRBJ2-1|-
TGTGCCTGGAGTGGTGAAAGTATCTCCTACAATGAGCAGTTCTTC
CAWSGESISYNEQFF
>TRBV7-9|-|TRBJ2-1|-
TGTGCCAGCAGCTTTTGGCCCGACAATAACAATGAGCAGTTCTTC
CASSFWPDNNNEQFF